One sample yielded the 32 T cell receptor beta chains listed below, sequenced in a study of human T cells and chemical hapten exposure (dated by TCRdb to about 2021). The sample's time point label, in plain terms: patch test 1, 2 weeks after DPC sensitization. The sample's treatment or condition, from its label and the paper: therapeutic diphenylcyclopropenone sensitization with weekly scalp DPC. Library preparation employed RACE. For sequencing, a NextSeq 500 was employed. TCRdb took the public reads, trimmed them with fastp at Q25, ran MiXCR for clone calling and kept in-frame beta chains. Merged by CDR3 protein, the rows form single entries marked with the most common genes and DNA. The sample data list 340,000 or so distinct CDR3 sequences, and around 6.9% of these were observed just once. The ten largest clonotypes hold about 8% of the sample. This specimen consisted of whole blood, obtained in connection with sensitization to the hapten diphenylcyclopropenone (DPC). The receptors come from a young woman with alopecia areata. Some clones in this sample may be carry-over from other donors' samples.

This clonotype was found a few times. The J gene is TRBJ1-2, the V gene TRBV9, with a possible D match to TRBD1 (5 bases). Germline V gene data show CDR1 as SGDLS and CDR2 as YYNGEE. The CDR3 covers 14 residues. Trimming stripped 0 bases from V and 4 bases from J, with 10 bases between. CDR3 in DNA: TGTGCCAGCAGCGTAGTCGGTCAGGGCTATGGCTACACCTTC. This encodes CASSVVGQGYGYTF.

V and J are TRBV12-3 or TRBV12-4 and TRBJ2-5; 7 bases fit TRBD2. The V segment lost 3 bases and the J segment 2 bases; nucleotides outside the gene matches: 9. The CDR3 is 16 amino acids. The CDR3 DNA follows: TGTGCCAGCAGTTTGATTCGCGGGGGACCGCAAGAGACCCAGTACTTC. Translated, it gives CASSLIRGGPQETQYF.

This clonotype was seen a handful of times. The chain links TRBV28 to TRBJ2-7, with TRBD2 matching 8 bases. The germline gives CDR1 MDHEN, CDR2 SYDVKM. V gave up 5 bases and J gave up 2 bases; unmatched junction bases: 8. This CDR3 is 15 amino acids long. CDR3 nucleotides: TGTGCCAGCAGTAACGGCGGGGGGACCGCCTACGAGCAGTACTTC. Protein sequence: CASSNGGGTAYEQYF.

This clonotype appeared many times. The rearrangement links TRBV5-1 to TRBJ1-6, with unresolved D. The CDR3 contains 16 residues. CDR1 and CDR2 from the germline V gene are SGHRS and YFSETQ. Trimming shortened V by 0 bases and J by 2 bases, and 9 bases separated the two germline ends. For the CDR3, the DNA is TGCGCCAGCAGCTTGGACCCAGAACCCTATAATTCACCCCTCCACTTT. Translating it yields CASSLDPEPYNSPLHF.

This clonotype was counted a few times. The chain uses TRBV10-3 and TRBJ2-2; perhaps D is TRBD1 or TRBD2 (5 bases each). The CDR3 runs to 15 residues. The V end lost 6 bases, the J end lost 0 bases, and 11 bases lay between the germline ends. CDR1 and CDR2 from the germline V gene are ENHRY and SYGVKD. The CDR3 coding sequence is TGTGCCATCAGGGGGACGGAGTCGAACACCGGGGAGCTGTTTTTT. It specifies CAIRGTESNTGELFF.

The sample holds many counts of this clonotype. J is TRBJ2-3 and V is TRBV7-8; TRBD2 matches at 11 bases. The germline V gene encodes CDR1 SGHVS and CDR2 FQNEAQ. This CDR3 comprises 18 residues. V shed 4 bases and J 0 bases; nucleotides not matched to a gene: 9. The DNA for the CDR3 is TGTGCCAGCAGCTCAGACCATCTAGCGGGGGGAAGCACAGATACGCAGTATTTT. Its protein product is CASSSDHLAGGSTDTQYF.

The V and J genes are TRBV6-2 or TRBV6-3 and TRBJ1-2, with 7 bases aligning to TRBD1. From germline, CDR1 is MNHEY and CDR2 SVGEGT. Trimming cost V 6 bases and J 3 bases; bases outside gene matches: 1. The CDR3 loop spans 12 amino acids. CDR3 bases: TGTGCCAGCAGCGGGACAGACTATGGCTACACCTTC. Amino acid sequence: CASSGTDYGYTF.

This clonotype appeared many times. The chain links TRBV5-1 to TRBJ2-5; no clear D gene. The CDR3 spans 15 residues. Per the germline V gene, CDR1 is SGHRS and CDR2 is YFSETQ. V was trimmed by 1 base and J by 1 base, leaving 11 bases between them. The chain's CDR3 is CASSLFPRAQETQYF. In DNA, the CDR3 is TGCGCCAGCAGCTTGTTCCCCCGGGCCCAAGAGACCCAGTACTTC.

The chain is built from TRBV7-6 and TRBJ1-1; TRBD1 might be the D (6 bases). The CDR3 runs 14 residues. CDR1 SGHVS and CDR2 FNYEAQ come from the germline V gene. With 6 bases removed from V and 2 bases from J, the gap between germline ends came to 13 bases. CDR3 amino acids: CASRGGRPNTEAFF. Here the CDR3 DNA reads TGTGCCAGCAGGGGGGGGCGGCCTAACACTGAAGCTTTCTTT.

This clonotype was counted ten times or more. V is TRBV29-1 and J is TRBJ2-5, with D perhaps assigned TRBD1 or TRBD2 (6 bases each). Germline values: CDR1 SQVTM, CDR2 ANQGSEA. This CDR3 has 13 amino acids. Trimming stripped 7 bases from V and 1 base from J, with 13 bases between. CDR3 coding DNA: TGCAGCGCCGAAGGGGGGAGCCAAGAGACCCAGTACTTC. It yields the protein CSAEGGSQETQYF. Full variable domain (rest looked up from reference TRBV29-1 and TRBJ2-5): SAVISQKPSRDICQRGTSLTIQCQVDSQVTMMFWYRQQPGQSLTLIATANQGSEATYESGFVIDKFPISRPNLTFSTLTVSNMSPEDSSIYLCSAEGGSQETQYFGPGTRLLVL.

This clonotype was recorded at least ten times. CDR3 sequence reads: CASSFEDSDLNTEAFF. CDR3 bases: TGTGCCAGCAGCTTTGAGGACAGCGACTTGAACACTGAAGCTTTCTTT. This chain links TRBV5-8 with TRBJ1-1; tentatively, D is TRBD1 (6 bases). The CDR3 is made up of 16 amino acids. Germline values: CDR1 SGHTS, CDR2 YDEGEE. The V end was cut by 2 bases, the J end by 0 bases, with 14 bases between.

This clonotype was observed a few times. J is TRBJ2-1 and V is TRBV5-1, with 9 bases aligning to TRBD1. V lost 2 bases and J lost 8; bases outside the gene matches: 8. The germline CDR1 and CDR2 sequences are SGHRS and YFSETQ. The CDR3 is 15 amino acids. CDR3 amino acids: CASSLPGQGPYEQFF. CDR3 sequence (DNA): TGCGCCAGCAGCTTACCGGGACAGGGACCCTATGAGCAGTTCTTC. Filled out from reference TRBV5-1 and TRBJ2-1, the complete variable domain reads KAGVTQTPRYLIKTRGQQVTLSCSPISGHRSVSWYQQTPGQGLQFLFEYFSETQRNKGNFPGRFSGRQFSNSRSEMNVSTLELGDSALYLCASSLPGQGPYEQFFGPGTRLTVL.

In its sample, this clonotype was seen many times. CDR3 DNA: TGTGCCAGCAGCGTAGAAGGCTACTCCTACAATGAGCAGTTCTTC. This gives the protein CASSVEGYSYNEQFF. The V call is TRBV9, the J call TRBJ2-1; D is ambiguous. The V and J ends lost 0 bases and 0 bases respectively, with 7 bases between them. Germline values: CDR1 SGDLS, CDR2 YYNGEE. The CDR3 has 15 residues.

The chain links TRBV5-6 to TRBJ2-3; D is perhaps TRBD2 (5 bases). Between the trimmed V and J ends, which lost 0 bases and 0 bases, there was a span of 17 bases. There are 18 residues in the CDR3. Germline CDR1 reads SGHDT; CDR2 reads YYEEEE. CDR3 coding DNA: TGTGCCAGCAGCTTGGATTCCGGGAACCCAATTAGCACAGATACGCAGTATTTT. Encoded protein: CASSLDSGNPISTDTQYF.

This clonotype was observed many times. This chain links TRBV7-2 with TRBJ2-5, with D uncertain. Germline CDR1 and CDR2: SGHTA and FQGNSA. V gave up 3 bases and J gave up 4 bases, with 9 bases separating them. CDR3 length: 13 amino acids. In DNA form, the CDR3 reads TGTGCCAGCAGCTTCTCGGCAGGAGAGACCCAGTACTTC. Protein: CASSFSAGETQYF. Using reference TRBV7-2 and TRBJ2-5 for the parts outside the CDR3, the full variable domain is GAGVSQSPSNKVTEKGKDVELRCDPISGHTALYWYRQSLGQGLEFLIYFQGNSAPDKSGLPSDRFSAERTGGSVSTLTIQRTQQEDSAVYLCASSFSAGETQYFGPGTRLLVL.

As to this clonotype: A much more abundant neighbour one base away suggests this may be a read error. This chain uses TRBV9 with TRBJ2-5; the D is unclear. The CDR3 consists of 13 residues. Germline values: CDR1 SGDLS, CDR2 YYNGEE. V dropped 3 bases and J dropped 1 base, with 7 bases sitting between them. CDR3 sequence (DNA): TGTGCCAGCAGCGCCAACCCCCAAGAGACCCAGTACTTC. Translated, it gives CASSANPQETQYF.

This clonotype was seen many times. The chain links TRBV20-1 to TRBJ2-3; 11 bases agree with TRBD2. Per germline, CDR1 DFQATT and CDR2 SNEGSKA (reference sequence). V dropped 4 bases and J dropped 5; count of bases not matched to a gene: 8. CDR3 size: 15 residues. CDR3 in amino acids: CSATFSGGAQDTQYF. The CDR3 nucleotides are TGCAGTGCTACCTTTAGCGGGGGGGCGCAAGATACGCAGTATTTT.

This clonotype was detected many times. This chain links TRBV12-3 or TRBV12-4 with TRBJ1-5, with D hard to call. Trimming left V 3 bases short and J 3 bases short, with 9 bases between. CDR3 length: 14 amino acids. CDR3 sequence reads: CASSLRQNNQPQHF. The CDR3 DNA sequence: TGTGCCAGCAGTTTGAGGCAGAACAATCAGCCCCAGCATTTT.

This clonotype rates as hyperexpanded. V is TRBV7-9 and J is TRBJ2-7, with D uncertain. Germline values: CDR1 SEHNR, CDR2 FQNEAQ (reference sequence). V lost 6 bases and J 5 bases, leaving 11 bases between the germline ends. This CDR3 comprises 12 residues. The CDR3 DNA reads as TGTGCCAGCAGTTTACTTGGGGACGAGCAGTACTTC. Translating it yields CASSLLGDEQYF. Filled out from reference TRBV7-9 and TRBJ2-7, the complete variable domain reads DTGVSQNPRHKITKRGQNVTFRCDPISEHNRLYWYRQTLGQGPEFLTYFQNEAQLEKSRLLSDRFSAERPKGSFSTLEIQRTEQGDSAMYLCASSLLGDEQYFGPGTRLTVT.

J is TRBJ2-5 and V is TRBV7-9, with TRBD1 matching 8 bases. The V segment lost 5 bases and the J segment 13 bases; nucleotides outside the gene matches: 9. Germline V gene sequence: CDR1 SEHNR, CDR2 FQNEAQ (reference sequence). The CDR3 has 12 amino acids. DNA for the CDR3: TGTGCCAGCAGCCGTTCAGACAGGGGTCCGTACTTC. It is translated as CASSRSDRGPYF.

CDR3 nucleotide sequence: TGTGCCATCAGTGAGCCCGGCGGGGGCTACACCTTC. Translated, it gives CAISEPGGGYTF. The V call is TRBV10-3, the J call TRBJ1-2; D unresolved. There are 12 residues in the CDR3. The germline V and J ends were trimmed by 2 bases and 8 bases, with 9 bases remaining between them. Germline V gene lookup returns CDR1 ENHRY and CDR2 SYGVKD.

This clonotype was detected many times. This sequence joins TRBV7-2 and TRBJ1-1; D call uncertain. CDR3 length: 14 amino acids. CDR1 SGHTA and CDR2 FQGNSA come from the germline V gene. V was shortened by 0 bases and J by 2 bases, with 7 bases between the two germline ends. This CDR3 is CASSLAGVNTEAFF. CDR3 coding DNA: TGTGCCAGCAGCTTAGCCGGGGTCAACACTGAAGCTTTCTTT. Using reference TRBV7-2 and TRBJ1-1 for the parts outside the CDR3, the full variable domain is GAGVSQSPSNKVTEKGKDVELRCDPISGHTALYWYRQSLGQGLEFLIYFQGNSAPDKSGLPSDRFSAERTGGSVSTLTIQRTQQEDSAVYLCASSLAGVNTEAFFGQGTRLTVV.

The table lists this clonotype with a few counts. The genes are TRBV6-5 and TRBJ2-6; a possible D gene is TRBD1 (6 bases). The CDR3 runs to 17 residues. Looked up from germline, CDR1 is MNHEY and CDR2 is SVGAGI. Between the trimmed V and J ends, which lost 4 bases and 3 bases, there was a span of 16 bases. The DNA for the CDR3 is TGTGCCAGCAGTTCCCTACAGGGCTCGTATGGGGCCAACGTCCTGACTTTC. Protein product: CASSSLQGSYGANVLTF.

This clonotype was counted ten times or more. The chain combines TRBV11-2 with TRBJ2-2, with TRBD1 identical over 10 bases. This CDR3 is built from 18 residues. Germline loops: CDR1 SGHAT, CDR2 FQNNGV. J was trimmed by 5 bases and V by 2 bases; bases with no gene match: 11. The CDR3 here is CASSLPPTWGQGTGELFF. The CDR3 DNA is TGTGCCAGCAGCTTACCCCCCACGTGGGGACAGGGGACCGGGGAGCTGTTTTTT.

V gene TRBV4-3 combines with J gene TRBJ2-1, with 15 bases fitting TRBD2. From germline, CDR1 is LGHNA and CDR2 YSLEER. The CDR3 sequence is 16 residues long. After removal of 4 bases from V and 5 bases from J, the junction contained 3 bases not matched to a gene. CDR3 sequence reads: CASSPGLAGGDNEQFF. The DNA of the CDR3 is TGCGCCAGCAGCCCTGGACTAGCGGGGGGGGACAATGAGCAGTTCTTC.

This clonotype was observed many times. J is TRBJ2-1 and V is TRBV28; D is perhaps TRBD1 (5 bases). V was cut by 8 bases and J by 5 bases, with 16 bases left in between. Germline values: CDR1 MDHEN, CDR2 SYDVKM. There are 14 residues in the CDR3. CDR3 DNA sequence: TGTGCCAGCGGAGATCCCAGGGTCCACAATGAGCAGTTCTTC. Protein product: CASGDPRVHNEQFF. The full variable domain, in which reference TRBV28 and TRBJ2-1 provide the parts outside the CDR3, is DVKVTQSSRYLVKRTGEKVFLECVQDMDHENMFWYRQDPGLGLRLIYFSYDVKMKEKGDIPEGYSVSREKKERFSLILESASTNQTSMYLCASGDPRVHNEQFFGPGTRLTVL.

The V and J genes are TRBV4-2 and TRBJ2-3, with TRBD2 matching 7 bases. The V and J ends lost 0 bases and 0 bases, in that order; junction bases with no gene match: 15. CDR1 is LGHNA and CDR2 is YNFKEQ in the germline V gene. The CDR3 loop spans 20 amino acids. DNA of the CDR3: TGTGCCAGCAGCCAAGAGATGCTCGGGTCGGGGGGAAAGAGCACAGATACGCAGTATTTT. Translated, it gives CASSQEMLGSGGKSTDTQYF.

V usage is TRBV20-1 and J usage is TRBJ2-7; TRBD1 aligns across 10 bases. This CDR3 is 14 amino acids long. Germline V gene sequence: CDR1 DFQATT, CDR2 SNEGSKA (reference sequence). V was clipped by 4 bases and J by 4 bases; unmatched bases: 7. The CDR3 coding sequence is TGCAGTGCTACCTTCGACAGGGGGCTATACGAGCAGTACTTC. Amino acid sequence: CSATFDRGLYEQYF.

The sample holds many counts of this clonotype. V usage is TRBV6-2 or TRBV6-3 and J usage is TRBJ2-1; 7 bases line up with TRBD1. CDR1 and CDR2 from the germline V gene are MNHEY and SVGEGT. The CDR3 covers 13 residues. V was pared by 6 bases and J by 3 bases, with 2 bases of the junction left unmatched. The CDR3 DNA reads as TGTGCCAGCAGAGGGGACAGCTACAATGAGCAGTTCTTC. The encoded protein is CASRGDSYNEQFF.

This clonotype was seen only a few times. V usage is TRBV7-8 and J usage is TRBJ2-5; D is tentatively TRBD1 or TRBD2 (5 bases each). The V and J ends lost 0 bases and 4 bases respectively, with 18 bases between them. The CDR3 length is 17 residues. The germline CDR1 and CDR2 sequences are SGHVS and FQNEAQ. The CDR3 spells CASSLASGDRRSETQYF. CDR3 DNA: TGTGCCAGCAGCTTAGCGAGCGGAGACAGAAGATCAGAGACCCAGTACTTC.

Only a few counts were recorded for this clonotype. The chain couples TRBV7-9 to TRBJ1-2; perhaps TRBD1 as D (5 bases). The germline V gene encodes CDR1 SEHNR and CDR2 FQNEAQ (reference sequence). The germline V and J ends were trimmed by 2 bases and 4 bases, with 17 bases remaining between them. The CDR3 covers 16 residues. CDR3 in DNA: TGTGCCAGCAGCTTAAAGGGTACGGCGGGACCCTATGGCTACACCTTC. This gives the protein CASSLKGTAGPYGYTF.

There are a few counts of this clonotype. This chain connects TRBV4-3 to TRBJ2-4, with D perhaps given as TRBD1 or TRBD2 (6 bases each). Trimming cost V 6 bases and J 3 bases, with 21 bases left between them. The CDR3 has 17 residues. Germline-derived CDR1 and CDR2 are LGHNA and YSLEER. CDR3 residues: CASREVRKQGGKNIQYF. CDR3 DNA sequence: TGCGCCAGCAGGGAAGTAAGGAAACAGGGAGGCAAAAACATTCAGTACTTC.